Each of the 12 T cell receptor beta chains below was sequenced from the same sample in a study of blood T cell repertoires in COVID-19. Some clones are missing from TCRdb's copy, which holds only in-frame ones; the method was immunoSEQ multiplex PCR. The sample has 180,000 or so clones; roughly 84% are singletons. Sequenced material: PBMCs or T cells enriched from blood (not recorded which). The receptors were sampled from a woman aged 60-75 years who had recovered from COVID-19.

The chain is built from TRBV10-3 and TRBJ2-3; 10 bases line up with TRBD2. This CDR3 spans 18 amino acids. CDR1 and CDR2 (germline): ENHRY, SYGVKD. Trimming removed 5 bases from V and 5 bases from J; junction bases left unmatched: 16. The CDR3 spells CAISSKGQSGGAGDTQYF. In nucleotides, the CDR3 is TGTGCCATCAGTTCCAAAGGTCAAAGCGGGGGGGCCGGAGATACGCAGTATTTT.

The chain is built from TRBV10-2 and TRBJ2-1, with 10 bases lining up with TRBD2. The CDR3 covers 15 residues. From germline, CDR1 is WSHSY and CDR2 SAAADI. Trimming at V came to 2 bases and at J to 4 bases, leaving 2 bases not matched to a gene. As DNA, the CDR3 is TGCGCCAGCAGTGAGAGCGGGGGGGGATACAATGAGCAGTTCTTC. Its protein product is CASSESGGGYNEQFF.

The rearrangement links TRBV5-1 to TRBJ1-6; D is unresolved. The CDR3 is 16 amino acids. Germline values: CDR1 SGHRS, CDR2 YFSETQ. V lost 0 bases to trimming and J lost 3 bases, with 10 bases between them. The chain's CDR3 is CASSLGGEGYNSPLHF. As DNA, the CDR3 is TGCGCCAGCAGCTTGGGTGGGGAGGGCTATAATTCACCCCTCCACTTT. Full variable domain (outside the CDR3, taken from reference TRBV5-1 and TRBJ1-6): KAGVTQTPRYLIKTRGQQVTLSCSPISGHRSVSWYQQTPGQGLQFLFEYFSETQRNKGNFPGRFSGRQFSNSRSEMNVSTLELGDSALYLCASSLGGEGYNSPLHFGNGTRLTVT.

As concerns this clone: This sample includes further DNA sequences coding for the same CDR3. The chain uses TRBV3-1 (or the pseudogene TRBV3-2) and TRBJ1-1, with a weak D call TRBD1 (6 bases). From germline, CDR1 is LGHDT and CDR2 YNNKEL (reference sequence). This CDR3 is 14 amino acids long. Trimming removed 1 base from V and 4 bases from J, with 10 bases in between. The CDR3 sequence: CASSQVGGGTEAFF. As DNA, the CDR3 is TGTGCCAGCAGCCAAGTAGGGGGGGGCACTGAAGCTTTCTTT.

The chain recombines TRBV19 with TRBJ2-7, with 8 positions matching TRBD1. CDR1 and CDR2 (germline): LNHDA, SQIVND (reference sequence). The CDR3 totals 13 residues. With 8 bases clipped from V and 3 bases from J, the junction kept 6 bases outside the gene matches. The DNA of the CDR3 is TGTGCCAGTGCCGAAACAGGGGGCTACGAGCAGTACTTC. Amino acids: CASAETGGYEQYF.

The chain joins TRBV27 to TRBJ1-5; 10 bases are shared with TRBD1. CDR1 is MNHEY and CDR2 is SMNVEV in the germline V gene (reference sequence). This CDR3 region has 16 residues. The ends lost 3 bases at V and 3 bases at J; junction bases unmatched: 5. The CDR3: CASSLGTGVLNQPQHF. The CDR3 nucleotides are TGTGCCAGCAGTTTGGGGACAGGGGTACTCAATCAGCCCCAGCATTTT.

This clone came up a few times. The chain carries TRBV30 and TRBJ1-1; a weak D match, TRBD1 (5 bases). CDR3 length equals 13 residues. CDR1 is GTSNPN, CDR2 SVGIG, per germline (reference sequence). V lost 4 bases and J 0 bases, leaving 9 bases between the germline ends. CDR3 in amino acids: CAWKNRLNTEAFF. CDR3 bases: TGTGCCTGGAAAAACAGGCTGAACACTGAAGCTTTCTTT.

The CDR3 nucleotides are TGTGCCAGCAGTGGAGCCGCGGGTGGCTACACCTTC. It is translated as CASSGAAGGYTF. The V call is TRBV27, the J call TRBJ1-2; D unclear. Deletions cut 5 bases from V and 7 bases from J, with 11 bases between. From germline, CDR1 is MNHEY and CDR2 SMNVEV (reference sequence). CDR3 size: 12 residues.

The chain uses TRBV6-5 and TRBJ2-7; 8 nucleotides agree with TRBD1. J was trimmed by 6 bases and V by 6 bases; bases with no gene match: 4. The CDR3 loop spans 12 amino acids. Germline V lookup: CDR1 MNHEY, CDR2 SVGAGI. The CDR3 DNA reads TGTGCCAGCAGCGGACAGGGTTCCGAGCAGTACTTC. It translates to CASSGQGSEQYF.

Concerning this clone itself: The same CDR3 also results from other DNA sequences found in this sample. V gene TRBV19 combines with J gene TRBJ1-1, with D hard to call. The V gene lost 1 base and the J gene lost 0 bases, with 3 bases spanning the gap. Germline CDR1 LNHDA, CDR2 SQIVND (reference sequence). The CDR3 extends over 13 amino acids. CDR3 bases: TGTGCCAGTAGTATAGCGGTGAACACTGAAGCTTTCTTT. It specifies CASSIAVNTEAFF.

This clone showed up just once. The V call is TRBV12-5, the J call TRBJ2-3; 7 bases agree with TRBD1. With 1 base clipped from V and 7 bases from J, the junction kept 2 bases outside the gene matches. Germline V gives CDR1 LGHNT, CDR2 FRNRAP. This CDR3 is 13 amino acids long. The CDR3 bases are TGTGCTAGTGGTTTGGGACAGGGTAATACGCAGTATTTT. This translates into CASGLGQGNTQYF.

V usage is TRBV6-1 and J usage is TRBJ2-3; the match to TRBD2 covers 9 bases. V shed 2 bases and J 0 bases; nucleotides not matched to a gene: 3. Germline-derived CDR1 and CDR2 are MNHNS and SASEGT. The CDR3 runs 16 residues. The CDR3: CASSESGLASTDTQYF. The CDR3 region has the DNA TGTGCCAGCAGTGAATCAGGACTAGCGAGCACAGATACGCAGTATTTT.